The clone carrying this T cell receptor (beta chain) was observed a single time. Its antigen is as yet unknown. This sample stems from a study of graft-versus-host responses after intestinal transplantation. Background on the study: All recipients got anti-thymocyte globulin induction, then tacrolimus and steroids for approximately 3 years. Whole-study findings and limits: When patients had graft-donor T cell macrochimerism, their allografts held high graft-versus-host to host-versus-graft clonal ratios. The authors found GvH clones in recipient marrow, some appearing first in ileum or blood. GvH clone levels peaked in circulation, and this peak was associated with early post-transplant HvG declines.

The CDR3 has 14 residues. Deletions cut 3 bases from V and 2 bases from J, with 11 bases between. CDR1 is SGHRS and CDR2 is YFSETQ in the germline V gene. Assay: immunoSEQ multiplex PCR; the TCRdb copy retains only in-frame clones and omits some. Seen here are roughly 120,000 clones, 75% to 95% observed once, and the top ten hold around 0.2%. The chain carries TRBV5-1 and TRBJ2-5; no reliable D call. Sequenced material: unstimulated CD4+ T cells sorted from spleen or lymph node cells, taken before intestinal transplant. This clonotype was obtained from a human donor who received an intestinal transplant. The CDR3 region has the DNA TGCGCCAGCAGCTACGAAGACTTACAAGAGACCCAGTACTTC. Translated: CASSYEDLQETQYF.